This TCR beta chain is drawn from a study of T cell responses to AZD1222 COVID-19 vaccine. The CDR3 has 15 residues. The assay was immunoSEQ multiplex PCR, and TCRdb's table has in-frame clones only and misses some. The data show more than 85,000 clones, approximately 86% seen once. The source material was peripheral blood, sampled on day 0 of AZD1222 vaccination. The source of this sequence is an adult in good health. The chain carries TRBV21-1 and TRBJ2-7; TRBD2, the table's D call, lacks a check against the DNA. TRBV21-1 is described as a pseudogene. The CDR3 region is CASSPLAGSSYEQYF. The CDR3 DNA sequence: TGTGCCAGCAGCCCACTGGCGGGATCCTCCTACGAGCAGTACTTC.